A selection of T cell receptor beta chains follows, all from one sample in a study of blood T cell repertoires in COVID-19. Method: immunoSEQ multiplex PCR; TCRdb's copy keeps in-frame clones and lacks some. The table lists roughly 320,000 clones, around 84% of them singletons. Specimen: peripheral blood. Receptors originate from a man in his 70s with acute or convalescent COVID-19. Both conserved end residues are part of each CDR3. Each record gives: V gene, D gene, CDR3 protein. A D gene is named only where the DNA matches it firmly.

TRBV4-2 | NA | CASSQVGASSDTQYF
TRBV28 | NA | CASSLSLAGYTF
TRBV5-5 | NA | CASSTQASQPQHF
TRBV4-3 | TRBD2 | CASSHPGLAGGLLGEQFF
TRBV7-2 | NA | CASSSQNKNSPLHF
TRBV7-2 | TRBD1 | CASSPQGRGDTQYF
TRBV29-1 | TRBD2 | CSVELGAGGLAGVFTYNEQFF
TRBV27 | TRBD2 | CASRTIAGGPFREQYF
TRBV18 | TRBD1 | CASSPRDRGETQYF
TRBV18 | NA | CASSPTAGRTQPQHF
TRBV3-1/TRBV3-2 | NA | CASSQMGATDTYNEQFF
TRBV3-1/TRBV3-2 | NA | CASSQASGGTYEQYF
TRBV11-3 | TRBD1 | CASSRDRGSQGNEQFF
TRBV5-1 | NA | CASSLRGEEPQHF
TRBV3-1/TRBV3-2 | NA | CASSQGFNRNTEAFF